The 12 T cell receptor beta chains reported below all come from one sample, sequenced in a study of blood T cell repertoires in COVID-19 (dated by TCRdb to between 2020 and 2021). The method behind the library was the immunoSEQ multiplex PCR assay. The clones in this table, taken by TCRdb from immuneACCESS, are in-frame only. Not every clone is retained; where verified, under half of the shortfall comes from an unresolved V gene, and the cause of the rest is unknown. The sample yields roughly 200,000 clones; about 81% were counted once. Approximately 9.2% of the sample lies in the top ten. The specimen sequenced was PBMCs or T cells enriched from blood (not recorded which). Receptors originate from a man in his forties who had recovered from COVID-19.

As DNA, the CDR3 is TGTGCCACCAGTGCCGCAGGGTATAACTATGGCTACACCTTC. This translates into CATSAAGYNYGYTF. The rearrangement uses TRBV24-1 and TRBJ1-2; weak D call: TRBD1 (5 bases). Germline values: CDR1 KGHDR, CDR2 SFDVKD. CDR3 length: 14 amino acids. Trimming cost V 5 bases and J 1 base, with 10 bases left between them.

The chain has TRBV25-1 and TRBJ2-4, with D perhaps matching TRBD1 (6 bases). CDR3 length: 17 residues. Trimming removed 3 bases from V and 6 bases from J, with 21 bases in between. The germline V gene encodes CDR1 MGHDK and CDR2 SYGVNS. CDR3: CASSDPRTASSGNIQYF. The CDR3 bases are TGTGCCAGCAGTGACCCGCGGACAGCTTCCAGCGGAAACATTCAGTACTTC.

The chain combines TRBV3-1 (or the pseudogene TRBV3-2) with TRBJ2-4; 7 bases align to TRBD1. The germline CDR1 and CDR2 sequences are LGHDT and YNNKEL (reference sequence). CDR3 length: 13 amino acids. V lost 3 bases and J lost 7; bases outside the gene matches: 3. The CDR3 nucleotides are TGTGCCAGCAGCCAGACAGGGAACAACATTCAGTACTTC. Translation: CASSQTGNNIQYF.

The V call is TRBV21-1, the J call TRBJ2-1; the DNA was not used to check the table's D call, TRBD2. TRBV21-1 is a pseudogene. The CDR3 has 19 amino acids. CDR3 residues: CASSISGPHPPLHGYEQFF. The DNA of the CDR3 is TGTGCCAGCAGCATTAGCGGGCCGCACCCTCCCCTACATGGCTATGAGCAGTTCTTC.

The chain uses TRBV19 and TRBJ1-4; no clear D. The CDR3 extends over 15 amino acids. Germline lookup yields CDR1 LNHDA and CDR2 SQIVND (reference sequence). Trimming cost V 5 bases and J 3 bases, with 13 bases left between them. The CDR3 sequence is CASSSRTGANEKLFF. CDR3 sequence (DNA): TGTGCCAGTAGTTCCAGGACTGGGGCTAATGAAAAACTGTTTTTT.

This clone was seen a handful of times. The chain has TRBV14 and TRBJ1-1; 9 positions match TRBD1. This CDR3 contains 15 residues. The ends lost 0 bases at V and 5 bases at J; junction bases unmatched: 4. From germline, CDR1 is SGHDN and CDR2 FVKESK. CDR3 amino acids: CASSQEGTGRTEAFF. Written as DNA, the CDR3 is TGTGCCAGCAGCCAAGAAGGGACAGGGCGGACTGAAGCTTTCTTT.

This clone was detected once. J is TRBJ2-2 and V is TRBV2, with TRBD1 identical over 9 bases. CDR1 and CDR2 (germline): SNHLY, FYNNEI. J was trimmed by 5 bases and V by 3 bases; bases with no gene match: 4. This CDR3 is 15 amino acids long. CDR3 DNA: TGTGCCAGCAGTGAGACAGGGGGAGTGACCGGGGAGCTGTTTTTT. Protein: CASSETGGVTGELFF.

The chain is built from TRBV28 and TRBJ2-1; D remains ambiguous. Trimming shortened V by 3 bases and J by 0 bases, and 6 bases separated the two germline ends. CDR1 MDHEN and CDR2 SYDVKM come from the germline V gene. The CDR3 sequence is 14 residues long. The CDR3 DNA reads TGTGCCAGCAGTTTCCTCTACTCCTACAATGAGCAGTTCTTC. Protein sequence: CASSFLYSYNEQFF.

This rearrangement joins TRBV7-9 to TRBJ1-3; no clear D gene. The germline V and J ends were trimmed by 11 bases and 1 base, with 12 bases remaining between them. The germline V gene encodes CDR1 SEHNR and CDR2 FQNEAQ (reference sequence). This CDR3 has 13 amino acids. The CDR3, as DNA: TGTGCCTCTGGGGAGTCATCTGGAAACACCATATATTTT. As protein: CASGESSGNTIYF.

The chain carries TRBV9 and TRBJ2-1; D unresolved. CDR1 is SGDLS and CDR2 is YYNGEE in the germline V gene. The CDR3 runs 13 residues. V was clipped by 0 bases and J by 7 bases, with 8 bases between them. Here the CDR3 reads CASSVGVRNEQFF. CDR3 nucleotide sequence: TGTGCCAGCAGCGTAGGGGTGAGGAATGAGCAGTTCTTC.

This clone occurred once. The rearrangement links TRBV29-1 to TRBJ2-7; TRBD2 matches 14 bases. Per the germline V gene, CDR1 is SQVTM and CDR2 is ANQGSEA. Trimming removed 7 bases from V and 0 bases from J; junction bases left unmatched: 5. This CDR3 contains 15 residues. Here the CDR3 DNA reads TGCAGCGGGGGGACTAGCGGGAGTAACTCCTACGAGCAGTACTTC. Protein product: CSGGTSGSNSYEQYF.

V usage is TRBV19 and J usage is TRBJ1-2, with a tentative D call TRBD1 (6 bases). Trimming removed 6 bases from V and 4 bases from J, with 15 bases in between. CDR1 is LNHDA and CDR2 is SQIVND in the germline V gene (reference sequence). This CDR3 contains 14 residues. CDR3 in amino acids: CASSLGTLVYGYTF. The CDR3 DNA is TGTGCCAGTAGCCTCGGGACACTTGTCTATGGCTACACCTTC.